The rows below give T cell receptor beta chains drawn from one sample of a study of human T cells and chemical hapten exposure. TCRdb independently ran MiXCR on the RACE reads; one entry per CDR3 protein. The sample includes some 62,000 distinct CDR3 sequences, about 11% of them seen just once. The material was whole blood, obtained in connection with sensitization to the hapten diphenylcyclopropenone (DPC). Receptors originate from a woman in her twenties or thirties with alopecia areata. Some clones in this sample may be carry-over from other donors' samples. Each CDR3 is given with its conserved first and last residue. D genes are given only for firm matches. A clone size is listed for some rows: how often the clone was seen (once, few, many), or a class if it is expanded.

d_gene,j_gene,abundance,v_gene,CDR3nt,CDR3aa
-,TRBJ2-1,few,TRBV30,TGTGCCTGGACTGGCCAGAGCCAACTATTCTTC,CAWTGQSQLFF
-,TRBJ2-3,-,TRBV20-1,TGCAGTGCCCCGACTAGCACAGATACGCAGTATTTT,CSAPTSTDTQYF
TRBD2,TRBJ2-1,few,TRBV12-3/TRBV12-4,TGTGCCAGCAGGCTAGCGGGGGAGGCAGTCTTC,CASRLAGEAVF
-,TRBJ1-1,-,TRBV5-1,TGCGCCAGCAGCTTAATATCTGCAAACACTGAAGCTTTCTTT,CASSLISANTEAFF
TRBD1,TRBJ1-5,many,TRBV28,TGTGCCAGCAGTTTAGCAGGGGGCAGTCAGCCCCAGCATTTT,CASSLAGGSQPQHF
TRBD2,TRBJ2-5,few,TRBV5-1,TGCGCCAGCACCCGGGGGACTAATCAAGAGACCCAGTACTTC,CASTRGTNQETQYF
-,TRBJ1-1,few,TRBV18,TGTGCCAGCTCACCCCTTTGGGGCCGAGTAGAGAACACTGAAGCTTTCTTT,CASSPLWGRVENTEAFF
-,TRBJ1-4,many,TRBV5-1,TGCGCCAGCAGGCTGGGGGACTCCTCCCTTGCAACTAATGAAAAACTGTTTTTT,CASRLGDSSLATNEKLFF
-,TRBJ2-1,many,TRBV3-1,TGTGCCAGCAGCCAAGATATTCGGCAGGCCTCCTACAATGAGCAGTTCTTC,CASSQDIRQASYNEQFF
-,TRBJ2-2,few,TRBV7-9,TGTGCCAGCAGCAACCCCCTAGAGAACACCGGGGAGCTGTTTTTT,CASSNPLENTGELFF
-,TRBJ2-7,few,TRBV23-1,TGCGCCAGCAGTCGGTTTGCGGCACTCTCCTACGAGCAGTACTTC,CASSRFAALSYEQYF
-,TRBJ2-7,few,TRBV28,TGTGCCAGCAGTTTAAAGATACCCTACGAGCAGTACTTC,CASSLKIPYEQYF
TRBD2,TRBJ2-1,many,TRBV6-1,TGTGCCAGCAGTAGGACTAGCGGGAGTTCGGAGGAGCAGTTCTTC,CASSRTSGSSEEQFF
-,TRBJ2-5,many,TRBV6-2/TRBV6-3,TGTGCCAGCAGTTACTCCCAACAGCTAGGATGGGAGACCCAGTACTTC,CASSYSQQLGWETQYF
-,TRBJ2-3,few,TRBV6-5,TGTGCCAGCAGTTACTCGAGGGCCACAGATACGCAGTATTTT,CASSYSRATDTQYF
-,TRBJ1-6,few,TRBV15,TGTGCCACCAGGTCCGGACTGTATAATTCACCCCTCCACTTT,CATRSGLYNSPLHF
-,TRBJ2-2,-,TRBV28,TGTGCCGCCCTAGGGAGCCCGAACACCGGGGAGCTGTTTTTT,CAALGSPNTGELFF
-,TRBJ1-1,many,TRBV20-1,TGCAGTGCTAGAAGAGGGGCGACTAACACTGAAGCTTTCTTT,CSARRGATNTEAFF
-,TRBJ2-7,many,TRBV20-1,TGCAGTGCTAGAGGACCGGGATCCTACGAGCAGTACTTC,CSARGPGSYEQYF
TRBD1,TRBJ2-1,few,TRBV7-2,TGTGCCAGCAGCTTAGTTTCAGGGGGATACAATGAGCAGTTCTTC,CASSLVSGGYNEQFF
-,TRBJ1-5,many,TRBV18,TGTGCCAGCTCACCAGGAGACAATCAGCCCCAGCATTTT,CASSPGDNQPQHF
-,TRBJ2-7,few,TRBV11-1,TGTGCCAGCAGCTTAGACGACAGGACCTACGAGCAGTACTTC,CASSLDDRTYEQYF
TRBD1,TRBJ1-1,many,TRBV20-1,TGCAGTGCTAGAGACCGGGACAGGGGCGGCACTGAAGCTTTCTTT,CSARDRDRGGTEAFF
-,TRBJ1-6,-,TRBV3-1,TGTGCCAGCAGCCATACCGGGGCTCATAATTCACCCCTCCACTTT,CASSHTGAHNSPLHF
-,TRBJ2-7,few,TRBV28,TGTGCCAGCAGCTATGCGACCAGGGGTCCTCGTACCTACGAGCAGTACTTC,CASSYATRGPRTYEQYF
-,TRBJ2-1,many,TRBV7-9,TGTGCCCTCCTGCCTACAGCGTCCGATGAGCAGTTCTTC,CALLPTASDEQFF
-,TRBJ2-1,-,TRBV18,TGTGCCAGCTCACCAAGCGGTGAGCAGTTCTTC,CASSPSGEQFF
TRBD2,TRBJ2-5,-,TRBV5-5,TGTGCCAGCAGCGGCGGACTAGCGGGGGGCGAGACCCAGTACTTC,CASSGGLAGGETQYF
-,TRBJ1-1,-,TRBV29-1,TGCAGCGTTGACGCTGCAGAAGCCCATGAAGCTTTCTTT,CSVDAAEAHEAFF
-,TRBJ2-7,many,TRBV20-1,TGCAGTGCTAGCCGGGGGGCGGGAATCAGCTACGAGCAGTACTTC,CSASRGAGISYEQYF
TRBD1,TRBJ2-7,many,TRBV7-9,TGTGCCAGCAGCTCCCGGACAGGGAGCTCCGAGCAGTACTTC,CASSSRTGSSEQYF
TRBD2,TRBJ2-3,many,TRBV2,TGTGCCAGCAGGAAGCTAGCGGGGGGGCCAGATACGCAGTATTTT,CASRKLAGGPDTQYF
-,TRBJ1-1,-,TRBV11-2,TGTGCCAGCAGCTTTAATCACGGGTCCGAAGCTTTCTTT,CASSFNHGSEAFF
TRBD1,TRBJ1-1,many,TRBV7-2,TGTGCCAGCAGCAGAACAGGGGCGAGCACTGAAGCTTTCTTT,CASSRTGASTEAFF
-,TRBJ2-1,-,TRBV20-1,TGCAGTGCTACCCGACAGGGACTCTCCAATGAGCAGTTCTTC,CSATRQGLSNEQFF
-,TRBJ1-2,few,TRBV5-1,TGCGCCAGCAGCCCCGGGCCTTCCCGTAGTGGCTACACCTTC,CASSPGPSRSGYTF
TRBD1,TRBJ1-2,many,TRBV28,TGTGCCAGCAGCCCAGGGGGTTATGGCTACACCTTC,CASSPGGYGYTF
-,TRBJ2-5,once,TRBV4-1,TGCGCCAGCAGCCAAGGGGAGAGGGTCGGGACCCAGTACTTC,CASSQGERVGTQYF
TRBD1,TRBJ2-1,few,TRBV29-1,TGCAGCGTCGCTGGACAGGGGGCCTACAATGAGCAGTTCTTC,CSVAGQGAYNEQFF
TRBD2,TRBJ2-1,-,TRBV14,TGTGCCAGCAGCCAAGGACTAGCGGGGAGCGATGAGCAGTTCTTC,CASSQGLAGSDEQFF
TRBD2,TRBJ2-3,-,TRBV20-1,TGCAGTGCCCCATTTGGGGGGGGCACAGATACGCAGTATTTT,CSAPFGGGTDTQYF